The 4 T cell receptor beta chains presented below share a single source sample, sequenced in a study of shared clonotypes between healthy human individuals. Sequencing was performed with immunoSEQ multiplex PCR; in TCRdb, only in-frame clones are kept and a portion is missing. The repertoire holds about 1,800,000 clones, with about 95% as singletons. CD45RO-negative, CCR7-selected cells formed the naive CD8 fraction, which excluded terminally differentiated effector memory CD45RA+ cells. The sequenced sample consisted of naive CD8+ T cells sorted from blood. Receptors were obtained from a young man in good health.

V and J are TRBV7-9 and TRBJ1-2; TRBD1 aligns across 10 bases. V shed 0 bases, J shed 7 bases, and the junction held 5 bases outside the gene matches. Germline CDR1 and CDR2: SEHNR and FQNEAQ (reference sequence). The CDR3 sequence is 15 residues long. The CDR3 loop reads CASSLAGQGNAGYTF. The CDR3 nucleotides are TGTGCCAGCAGCTTAGCGGGACAGGGGAACGCTGGCTACACCTTC.

The CDR3 here is CASSLEVRQTTEAFF. The DNA for the CDR3 is TGCGCCAGCAGCTTGGAGGTTCGGCAGACCACTGAAGCTTTCTTT. The chain couples TRBV5-1 to TRBJ1-1; D gene unclear. This CDR3 spans 15 amino acids. Germline V lookup: CDR1 SGHRS, CDR2 YFSETQ. Trimming took 0 bases from V and 4 from J, leaving 13 bases between them. Based on the CDR3 plus reference TRBV5-1 and TRBJ1-1, the full variable domain is KAGVTQTPRYLIKTRGQQVTLSCSPISGHRSVSWYQQTPGQGLQFLFEYFSETQRNKGNFPGRFSGRQFSNSRSEMNVSTLELGDSALYLCASSLEVRQTTEAFFGQGTRLTVV.

The rearrangement links TRBV5-4 to TRBJ2-3; 7 nucleotides agree with TRBD2. Unmatched junction bases numbered 5, after V lost 4 bases and J lost 0 bases. The germline gives CDR1 SGHNT, CDR2 YYREEE (reference sequence). This CDR3 has 15 amino acids. The CDR3 DNA reads as TGTGCCAGCAGCCCCTGGGGGGGTAGCACAGATACGCAGTATTTT. Its translation: CASSPWGGSTDTQYF.

The CDR3, as DNA: TGCGCCAGCAGCCGACTAGCGGGGGCTCTCTACGAGCAGTACTTC. Protein sequence: CASSRLAGALYEQYF. This chain uses TRBV10-1 with TRBJ2-7, with 12 bases that match TRBD2. The germline CDR1 and CDR2 sequences are WNHNN and SYGVQD (reference sequence). The CDR3 has 15 amino acids. The J segment lost 3 bases and the V segment lost 6 bases, leaving 6 bases of the junction unmatched.